This TCR beta chain is from a study of cytomegalovirus exposure and HLA in healthy donors. Study details: Researchers previously reported finding fewer than 140 million unique TCR beta sequences from 150 million to 200 million T cells.

The PCR was carried out with 60 Vbeta primers and 13 Jbeta primers. Using immunoSEQ multiplex PCR, the repertoire was profiled, and TCRdb retains in-frame clones only, with some absent. This table holds 120,000 to 150,000 clones, 65% to 85% found once. Findings and limits, study-wide: Despite most TCR sequences being rare, some public TCRs occurred in many donors. Later work associated 16,951 TCR beta sequences with HLA alleles at 0.05 false discovery rate.

Comments on this clone: No antigen is known for it.

V was shortened by 0 bases and J by 11 bases, with 13 bases between the two germline ends. Germline CDR1 and CDR2: KGHSH and LQKENI. This CDR3 spans 13 amino acids. What was sequenced was PBMCs. The rearrangement joins TRBV18 to TRBJ1-1; D is ambiguous. The TCR originated in a woman between 40 and 55 years old in good health and CMV-seropositive. For the CDR3, the DNA is TGTGCCAGCTCACCACCGTTACGGCCGGGGGCTTTCTTT. As protein: CASSPPLRPGAFF. Supplemented by reference TRBV18 and TRBJ1-1, the full variable domain reads NAGVMQNPRHLVRRRGQEARLRCSPMKGHSHVYWYRQLPEEGLKFMVYLQKENIIDESGMPKERFSAEFPKEGPSILRIQQVVRGDSAAYFCASSPPLRPGAFFGQGTRLTVV.